This T cell receptor (beta chain) is from a study of CD8+ T cells in alopecia areata. Study at large: Treatment comprised oral tofacitinib, 5 to 10 mg twice daily, in treated patients.

This clone occurred once. Its antigen remains unidentified. Once RNA had been extracted, it was reverse transcribed into cDNA to act as the sequencing template. The method was immunoSEQ multiplex PCR; TCRdb's version includes in-frame clones alone and lacks a portion of them. The data hold 90,000 to 100,000 clones, with 40% to 55% observed a single time. Regarding the study as a whole: Scalp samples also contribute reads from the resident alphabeta T cells found in normal skin. For lesional scalp, especially alopecia totalis/universalis, clonality was higher than in normal scalp.

Germline assignment: CDR1 MNHNY and CDR2 SVGAGI (reference sequence). This CDR3 has 15 amino acids. J gave up 5 bases and V 8 bases, and 13 bases lay outside the gene matches. The sequence was obtained from a human donor with alopecia areata. Source material: CD4+ T cells sorted from blood. This chain joins TRBV6-6 and TRBJ2-7; 9 bases fit TRBD1. The CDR3 protein is CASRKETGGIDEQYF. CDR3 sequence (DNA): TGTGCCAGCCGAAAAGAGACAGGGGGTATCGACGAGCAGTACTTC.